The source of this T cell receptor beta chain is a study of cytomegalovirus exposure and HLA in healthy donors (dated by TCRdb to 2015 to 2018). The study in broad terms: In an earlier analysis of 587 of the donors, approximately 300 Gb of sequence data and 90 million to 130 million unique TCR beta sequences from 180 million or so T cells were reported. Roughly 300 gigabases of sequencing data and around 90 million unique TCR sequences made up an early release that covered approximately 650 HLA-typed donors. Of the roughly 400 genotyped donors, over 65% fell in the genetic ancestry cluster associated with self-reported Caucasian donors. The study was designed to test whether signatures of past pathogen exposure could be identified by cataloging public T cell receptors. The study used immunosequencing to profile the T cell repertoires of approximately 640 subjects and linked those repertoires to cytomegalovirus serostatus. Besides the first cohort of 550 to 750 subjects, a separate validation cohort made up of roughly 120 different subjects was used. High-throughput TCR immunosequencing, statistical association of individual TCRs with disease status, and machine learning were combined to predict cytomegalovirus infection status. A later analysis re-examined previously published TCR beta repertoires from more than 550 donors and added high-resolution HLA genotyping to investigate patterns of TCR occurrence. The later analysis used no new phenotypic data to find candidate immune exposures, relying instead on TCR beta sequences and their occurrence across donors. An earlier analysis of about 600 of the donors used high-throughput TCR beta sequencing to judge whether each TCR beta V gene segment behaved as functional or pseudogenic. Alongside the repertoire data, information on donor age, sex, ethnicity and CMV serostatus was compiled. A later genetic analysis used genome-wide SNP genotypes for 398 of the 666 donors, treating that subset as a discovery cohort. Every discovery cohort repertoire had been produced on one sequencing platform. HLA typing covered class I and class II loci at four-digit resolution. The number of donors typed differed by locus, with about 629-640 for A, B, C, DRB1 and DQB1, 522 for DQA1, 600 to 610 for DPA1, and some 470 for DPB1. A few DR-DQ haplotypes were treated as single units for association and clustering because of strong linkage in the cohort. Among about 360 genotyped donors of the cohort, an average of around 240,000 unique TCR beta nucleotide sequences were sequenced per donor, about a sixth of them non-productive. Overall study results and their limits: When HLA alleles, especially DR and DQ, strongly co-occurred, TCR associations were difficult to assign to individual alleles. An association between a missense DCLRE1C variant and V-gene and J-gene trimming of TCR beta chains was found in a later genetic analysis and replicated in an independent cohort. A further reported finding was that TCR beta sequences accurately predicted the HLA-A and HLA-B alleles for most subjects in the first cohort. Because HLA typing was unavailable for some donors at each locus, only the typed subset was used in association tests. Approximately 16 rarely observed V segments, including chromosome 9 orphons, were excluded from the earlier analysis of about 500 of the donors because counts were too low. It was suggested by the authors that the approach could potentially be generalized to other disease states and immunological phenotypes. A later analysis associated around 16,000 TCR beta sequences with specific HLA alleles at a false discovery rate of 0.05. In the study, 150 to 200 TCR beta chains were listed as associated with cytomegalovirus. Because the 87-base-pair reads could not distinguish some IMGT-functional V segments, including TRBV6-2 and TRBV6-3, those segments were excluded. The presence/absence analyses assumed that sequencing depth was roughly uniform across donors, and that assumption may not be true. The classifier was reported to diagnose cytomegalovirus status with high specificity and sensitivity in both the original and validation cohorts. While some public TCRs were present in many individuals, most TCR sequences turned up only very rarely across donors. In vitro tests confirmed that a few of the cytomegalovirus-associated TCR beta chains recognize cytomegalovirus antigens. Linkage disequilibrium might explain the correlated functional status among segregating V segments, but an unknown experimental factor could not be excluded. In an earlier analysis of roughly 500 of the donors, most TCR beta V segments appeared in productive rearrangements about 87% or about 30% of the time, broadly matching IMGT annotations. A later genetic analysis reported fewer N-insertions in productive TCRs among donors in an Asian-associated ancestry cluster than the roughly 640-donor mean. The only immune exposure information available for the cohort was CMV serostatus. In a later analysis, the rate of TCR association differed among HLA loci, with DRB1 alleles having the most associated TCRs and HLA-C alleles having the fewest. A group of highly shared sequence variants was considered likely to be a technical artifact of the sequencing pipeline. A later analysis found that HLA-associated TCR beta chains were more clonally expanded and had lower generation probabilities than equally common non-associated chains. This cohort had only TCR beta chains sequenced, and the lack of alpha or paired-chain data limited which features could be detected. Several of the top co-occurrence clusters appeared to be linked to parvovirus B19, influenza, CMV and Epstein-Barr virus, according to a later analysis. A later analysis found that most CMV-associated TCR beta chains appeared HLA-restricted, with HLA associations seemingly driven largely by CMV exposure.

The cohort was made up of around 720 healthy bone marrow donors. All cohort members were sampled while nominally healthy, although unrecorded immune exposures were likely present. The donor tested CMV seropositive, placing the donor among the roughly 300 seropositive members of the cohort. Every donor gave a peripheral blood sample, and the peripheral blood mononuclear cells from that sample were used for TCR beta sequencing. Genomic DNA extraction from the blood cell samples was performed with the Qiagen DNeasy Blood Extraction Kit. Comment on this clone: There is no known antigen for this receptor. Nothing much larger sits one base from this clone, and base qualities are not available.

The library was produced with the immunoSEQ multiplex PCR assay. For the multiplex PCR, a mixture combining 60 forward primers for TCR Vbeta segments and 13 reverse primers for TCR Jbeta segments was used. The CDR3 region of rearranged TCR beta genes was amplified from genomic DNA by a multiplex PCR assay. The Illumina HiSeq System was used to sequence the amplified TCR beta libraries as 87-base-pair reads. In the source study's methods: A later analysis counted about 76 million unique TCR beta chains across the roughly 700 repertoires, and 10 million to 12 million of these chains were shared by at least two donors. A nearest-neighbor algorithm error-corrected the raw reads and collapsed the reads into unique sequences, merging closely related sequences to remove PCR and sequencing errors. CDR3 sequences were aligned to IMGT reference sequences to assign V, D and J gene segments. For a sequence to be retained, at least a six-nucleotide match to both a V gene segment and a J gene segment was required. Rearrangements were classified as productive when the CDR3 lacked stop codons and remained in frame with V and J, and all other rearrangements were classified as non-productive. Following IMGT convention, CDR3 was defined as the stretch from the second conserved V-encoded cysteine up to the conserved J-encoded phenylalanine. Sequences without an unambiguous match to a single V gene segment were excluded from the earlier analysis of 500 to 700 of the donors. In an earlier analysis of some 590 of the donors, a V segment was called functional when productive rearrangements were above 56.7%, and segregating when the standard deviation between donors exceeded 5%. A statistical classification framework was built for diagnosing cytomegalovirus status from the catalog of TCR beta chain sequences. In a later analysis, V and J genes were assigned by comparing TCR nucleotide sequences against IMGT/GENE-DB human TR gene sequences. Using the TCRdist pipeline, a later analysis assigned CDR3 sequences along with most-parsimonious VDJ recombination scenarios. In a later analysis, each TCR beta chain was defined by its CDR3 amino acid sequence together with its V-gene family, and reads lacking a unique V-gene family were excluded. In a later analysis, 450 to 600 highly shared, low-generation-probability nucleotide sequences were removed to address suspected cross-contamination and a sequencing artifact. In a later analysis, a clonal expansion index for each public chain was calculated from normalized within-repertoire ranks of inferred template counts. A later analysis computed generation probabilities with a VDJ recombination model fitted to out-of-frame rearrangements, and checked the results against IGoR. A later analysis scored TCR-TCR, TCR-HLA and TCR-CMV co-occurrence with hypergeometric tests, applying a repertoire-size bias correction to TCR pairs. In a later analysis, false discovery rates were estimated by permuting HLA or CMV assignments 20 times. In a later analysis, co-occurring TCRs were grouped using DBSCAN, and TCRdist sequence similarity was added for clustering within HLA-allele-positive subsets. Co-occurrence clustering excluded repertoires with fewer than 30,000 or more than 120,000 public chains, plus five with anomalous nucleotide sharing. Not all clones reach the TCRdb copy of this immuneACCESS table, which keeps in-frame sequences only. Checked studies attribute under half of the gap to unresolved V genes and leave the rest unexplained. V, J and clone size reflect that table, while D and trimming were determined from the DNA. This sample gives 80,000 or so clones in total; around 10% of them show up just once. The ten most abundant clones make up about 25% of the sample.

The germline V gene gives CDR1 as SGHRS and CDR2 as YFSETQ. Taken from cysteine to valine, the CDR3 has 16 residues. Kept here is only the CDR3 DNA, which spans 48 bases and is read in frame from base 1. V is clipped by 0 bases and J by 6 bases, and the sequence between their germline boundaries is 19 bases long. The chain was built from TRBV5-1 and TRBJ2-7; TRBD1 is a possible D gene, resting on 5 matching bases. The specimen was PBMCs. The TCR sequence derives from a man in his 60s in good health and CMV-seropositive. This receptor carries the CDR3 CASSLAYRRVLGEQYV. The nucleotides are TGCGCCAGCAGCTTGGCGTACAGGCGAGTATTGGGCGAGCAGTACGTC.